The 5 T cell receptor beta chains below come from one sample, sequenced in a study of blood T cell repertoires in COVID-19. Produced via immunoSEQ multiplex PCR; TCRdb's table is partial and in-frame only. This repertoire shows under 95,000 clones, over 80% found once; its top ten account for under 35%. What was sequenced was peripheral blood. Source of these receptors: an elderly woman with active or convalescent COVID-19.

This chain links TRBV30 with TRBJ1-4; no definite D call. The V end was cut by 0 bases, the J end by 5 bases, with 10 bases between. There are 14 residues in the CDR3. CDR1 and CDR2 (germline): GTSNPN, SVGIG (reference sequence). CDR3 in DNA: TGTGCCTGGAGTGTACGAGGTGTAAATGAAAAACTGTTTTTT. Translation: CAWSVRGVNEKLFF.

The chain recombines TRBV19 with TRBJ2-1, with 12 nucleotides matching TRBD2. This CDR3 is 16 amino acids long. The V gene's germline CDR1 is LNHDA and CDR2 SQIVND (reference sequence). After removal of 6 bases from V and 0 bases from J, the junction contained 3 bases not matched to a gene. The CDR3 DNA reads as TGTGCCAGTAGACCACTAGCGGGGGGCTCCTACAATGAGCAGTTCTTC. Translation gives CASRPLAGGSYNEQFF.

V usage is TRBV19 and J usage is TRBJ2-5; 11 nucleotides match TRBD2. The V gene's germline CDR1 is LNHDA and CDR2 SQIVND (reference sequence). This CDR3 spans 16 amino acids. V shed 3 bases, J shed 2 bases, and the junction held 5 bases outside the gene matches. CDR3: CASSIATSGVQETQYF. The CDR3 region has the DNA TGTGCCAGTAGTATCGCGACTAGCGGGGTACAAGAGACCCAGTACTTC.

The V gene is TRBV7-8, the J gene TRBJ2-7; tentatively, D is TRBD1 (6 bases). Germline assignment: CDR1 SGHVS and CDR2 FQNEAQ. The CDR3 sequence is 14 residues long. V was pared by 3 bases and J by 0 bases, with 9 bases between. The CDR3 reads CASSFDRFSYEQYF. The DNA for the CDR3 is TGTGCCAGCAGCTTTGACAGGTTCTCCTACGAGCAGTACTTC.

The chain couples TRBV5-1 to TRBJ2-3, with 8 bases aligning to TRBD2. The CDR3 length is 14 residues. V lost 4 bases and J lost 0; bases outside the gene matches: 1. Germline CDR1 is SGHRS and CDR2 is YFSETQ. For the CDR3, the DNA is TGCGCCAGCAGCACTAGCGGAAGCACAGATACGCAGTATTTT. Residues: CASSTSGSTDTQYF.